The source of this TCR beta chain is a study of blood T cells in healthy people across ages. With a J-beta primer mix and a sample-barcoded 5' primer, a second PCR ran 7 to 11 cycles. Via MiXCR, TCRdb re-called the 5' RACE reads, giving one row per CDR3 protein. The table shows under 1,100,000 distinct CDR3 sequences, with roughly 24% occurring only once. This clonotype was seen a few times. This CDR3 has 15 residues. Germline CDR1 reads SGHKS; CDR2 reads YYEKEE (reference sequence). Trimming pared 4 bases from V and 2 bases from J, leaving 15 bases between. This same sample was also taken into another study, of T cells of mothers and their children. According to that study: A few healthy Caucasian mothers, along with their six children, were the donors.

The sequence derives from a girl aged 2 to 10 in good health. The chain uses TRBV5-5 and TRBJ2-5; the D is unclear. The specimen sequenced was blood. CDR3 nucleotides: TGTGCCAGCAGCCGGGTCACAGCAGAACAAGAGACCCAGTACTTC. Its translation is CASSRVTAEQETQYF.